Listed below are T cell receptor beta chains from one sample, sequenced in a study of response to subunit inactivated influenza vaccine. MiXCR was run by TCRdb on the RT-PCR reads, yielding one entry per CDR3 protein. The table has approximately 480,000 distinct CDR3 sequences, approximately 11% seen once. Specimen: PBMCs from blood, collected roughly 46 days after vaccination. These receptor sequences come from a man aged 45-65 years who received an inactivated influenza vaccine. Both conserved end residues are trimmed from each CDR3. A D gene is named only where the DNA matches it firmly.

v_gene: TRBV29-1; d_gene: NA; CDR3aa: SAQGSEQF
v_gene: TRBV7-9; d_gene: NA; CDR3aa: ASSLEALYDEQF
v_gene: TRBV6-1; d_gene: TRBD1; CDR3aa: ASSPFGTVGNQPQH
v_gene: TRBV12-3/TRBV12-4; d_gene: NA; CDR3aa: ASSLGTPGSYEQY
v_gene: TRBV5-1; d_gene: TRBD2; CDR3aa: ASSLGGLAGHEQY
v_gene: TRBV6-5; d_gene: TRBD1; CDR3aa: ASSYGTGRETQY
v_gene: TRBV5-1; d_gene: NA; CDR3aa: ASSLFGGGTDTQY
v_gene: TRBV12-3/TRBV12-4; d_gene: NA; CDR3aa: ASSFRGSDIQY
v_gene: TRBV28; d_gene: NA; CDR3aa: ASRWVNTEAF
v_gene: TRBV29-1; d_gene: TRBD1; CDR3aa: SVDTWDRGIADTQY
v_gene: TRBV4-1; d_gene: NA; CDR3aa: ASSQGPGADGETQY
v_gene: TRBV10-1; d_gene: TRBD1; CDR3aa: ATAQGAGELF
v_gene: TRBV6-6; d_gene: NA; CDR3aa: ASSYPRQTAAN
v_gene: TRBV20-1; d_gene: NA; CDR3aa: SAVQGNTEAF
v_gene: TRBV4-1; d_gene: TRBD1; CDR3aa: ASSQAVGQAVLEQY
v_gene: TRBV28; d_gene: NA; CDR3aa: ASSLRGDSYNEQF
v_gene: TRBV5-1; d_gene: NA; CDR3aa: ASSPEGQETQY
v_gene: TRBV18; d_gene: NA; CDR3aa: ASSPSAGAVWGYT
v_gene: TRBV10-3; d_gene: NA; CDR3aa: AIRAEGSSSGNTIY
v_gene: TRBV5-1; d_gene: NA; CDR3aa: ASSLESGFSGNTIY
v_gene: TRBV28; d_gene: NA; CDR3aa: ASATPGRTYEQY
v_gene: TRBV6-2/TRBV6-3; d_gene: TRBD1; CDR3aa: ASSQGAPMEQY
v_gene: TRBV4-2; d_gene: TRBD1; CDR3aa: ASSQAGGSQPQH
v_gene: TRBV25-1; d_gene: NA; CDR3aa: ASSTTIEGNYGYT
v_gene: TRBV12-3/TRBV12-4; d_gene: NA; CDR3aa: ASSAAGDRF
v_gene: TRBV11-2; d_gene: TRBD1; CDR3aa: ASSSLQGRDTEAF
v_gene: TRBV6-2/TRBV6-3; d_gene: NA; CDR3aa: ASSYLGQIFYEQY
v_gene: TRBV7-9; d_gene: NA; CDR3aa: ASSTGQTSEF
v_gene: TRBV6-5; d_gene: TRBD1; CDR3aa: ASSYRTGVGYT
v_gene: TRBV15; d_gene: TRBD1; CDR3aa: ATTVDRGLYNEQF
v_gene: TRBV29-1; d_gene: TRBD2; CDR3aa: SVSLLLAAPYNEQF
v_gene: TRBV4-2; d_gene: TRBD2; CDR3aa: ASSQVASGRADGELF
v_gene: TRBV7-2; d_gene: TRBD2; CDR3aa: ASSLLAGGPEQF
v_gene: TRBV28; d_gene: TRBD1; CDR3aa: ASRGDRGNGYT
v_gene: TRBV6-5; d_gene: TRBD1; CDR3aa: ASSYGQGAEKLF
v_gene: TRBV3-1; d_gene: TRBD1; CDR3aa: ASCLGGRETQY
v_gene: TRBV12-3/TRBV12-4; d_gene: TRBD2; CDR3aa: ASRTGTSAYN
v_gene: TRBV5-6; d_gene: NA; CDR3aa: ASSSYREGATQY
v_gene: TRBV20-1; d_gene: NA; CDR3aa: SAIRTILTDTQY
v_gene: TRBV4-2; d_gene: NA; CDR3aa: ASSQNQGATNEKLF
v_gene: TRBV7-9; d_gene: NA; CDR3aa: ASSDILTGYSYEQY
v_gene: TRBV20-1; d_gene: NA; CDR3aa: SARDSLNTEAF
v_gene: TRBV11-2; d_gene: NA; CDR3aa: ASSLTVETQY